This T cell receptor beta chain was captured in a study of shared clonotypes between healthy human individuals. Using immunoSEQ multiplex PCR, the repertoire was profiled, and TCRdb retains in-frame clones only, with some absent. The sample includes around 510,000 clones, roughly 95% of them seen just once. Germline V gives CDR1 LNHNV, CDR2 YYDKDF (reference sequence). Deletions cut 0 bases from V and 0 bases from J, with 11 bases between. The CDR3 has 16 amino acids. The chain recombines TRBV15 with TRBJ2-5; no definite D call. This TCR derives from a woman aged 25 to 45 in good health. What was sequenced was naive CD4+ T cells sorted from blood. Noted subset: CD45RA+ positively selected. CDR3 DNA: TGTGCCACCAGCAGAGATTTATCAGCGTACCAAGAGACCCAGTACTTC. This sequence encodes CATSRDLSAYQETQYF.